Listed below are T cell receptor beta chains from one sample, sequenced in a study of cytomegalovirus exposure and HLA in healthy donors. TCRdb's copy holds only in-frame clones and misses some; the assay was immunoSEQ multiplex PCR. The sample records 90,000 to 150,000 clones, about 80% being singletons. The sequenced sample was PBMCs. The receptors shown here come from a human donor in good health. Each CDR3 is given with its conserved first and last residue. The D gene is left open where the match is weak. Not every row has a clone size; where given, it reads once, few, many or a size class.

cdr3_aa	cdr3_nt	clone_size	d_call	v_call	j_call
CASSLPPLAGGPDTQYF	TGTGCCAGCAGTTTACCGCCCCTAGCGGGGGGCCCAGATACGCAGTATTTT	NA	TRBD2	TRBV28	TRBJ2-3
CASTLGQGGKTQYF	TGCGCCAGCACCCTCGGACAGGGCGGAAAGACCCAGTACTTC	few	TRBD1	TRBV23-1	TRBJ2-5
CAIATSGRGNEQFF	TGTGCCATTGCGACTAGCGGGAGGGGAAATGAGCAGTTCTTC	NA	TRBD2	TRBV6-1	TRBJ2-1
CAWSLGGVSGNTIYF	TGTGCCTGGAGTCTAGGAGGGGTATCGGGAAACACCATATATTTT	NA	NA	TRBV30	TRBJ1-3
CASTAAGGSYNEQFF	TGTGCCAGTACCGCGGCAGGGGGATCTTACAATGAGCAGTTCTTC	NA	TRBD1	TRBV19	TRBJ2-1
CASSQGTAREEQYF	TGCGCCAGCAGCCAAGGGACGGCGAGGGAAGAGCAGTACTTC	NA	NA	TRBV4-3	TRBJ2-5
CASSRGTGEAYGYTF	TGTGCCAGCAGTAGAGGGACAGGAGAGGCCTATGGCTACACCTTC	NA	TRBD1	TRBV6-5	TRBJ1-2
CASSGTWTTIYGYTF	TGTGCCAGTAGTGGTACGTGGACAACCATCTATGGCTACACCTTC	NA	NA	TRBV19	TRBJ1-2
CASSYSRGQPQHF	TGTGCCAGCAGTTACTCTCGGGGGCAGCCCCAGCATTTT	NA	NA	TRBV6-5	TRBJ1-5
CSVAGGYEQYF	TGCAGCGTTGCGGGGGGCTACGAGCAGTACTTC	NA	TRBD2	TRBV29-1	TRBJ2-7
CASWTGNQETQYF	TGCGCCAGCTGGACGGGGAACCAAGAGACCCAGTACTTC	NA	NA	TRBV5-1	TRBJ2-5
CARSLRWGQGTEKLFF	TGTGCCAGAAGCTTGAGATGGGGGCAGGGTACTGAAAAACTGTTTTTT	NA	NA	TRBV5-3	TRBJ1-4
CASSLMLLPFSTDTQYF	TGTGCCAGCAGCTTAATGCTACTCCCTTTTAGCACAGATACGCAGTATTTT	NA	NA	TRBV13	TRBJ2-3
CASTTGVGTGELFF	TGTGCCAGTACGACAGGGGTTGGCACCGGGGAGCTGTTTTTT	NA	TRBD1	TRBV19	TRBJ2-2
CASSLAPGQVTGELFF	TGCGCCAGCAGCTTGGCACCGGGACAGGTCACCGGGGAGCTGTTTTTT	few	TRBD1	TRBV5-1	TRBJ2-2
CASDRSYEQYF	TGTGCCAGCGACAGATCCTACGAGCAGTACTTC	NA	NA	TRBV2	TRBJ2-7
CASAAVQYSNQPQHF	TGTGCCAGCGCAGCGGTACAGTATAGCAATCAGCCCCAGCATTTT	NA	NA	TRBV2	TRBJ1-5
CASSGSLRRGNTIYF	TGTGCCAGCAGTGGATCCCTCCGTAGAGGAAACACCATATATTTT	NA	NA	TRBV6-1	TRBJ1-3
CAWSQGSLQGFNQPQHF	TGTGCCTGGAGTCAAGGTTCGCTCCAGGGTTTCAATCAGCCCCAGCATTTT	few	NA	TRBV30	TRBJ1-5
CASSLDSGTGGNEQFF	TGTGCCAGCAGCTTAGATTCGGGGACAGGGGGCAATGAGCAGTTCTTC	NA	TRBD1	TRBV11-3	TRBJ2-1
CAISLGQGAPNEQFF	TGTGCCATCAGCCTCGGACAGGGGGCCCCCAATGAGCAGTTCTTC	NA	TRBD1	TRBV10-3	TRBJ2-1
CASRTGAGNTIYF	TGTGCCAGTAGGACAGGGGCTGGAAACACCATATATTTT	few	TRBD1	TRBV19	TRBJ1-3
CASREQGALNTIYF	TGTGCCAGCAGGGAACAGGGGGCATTAAACACCATATATTTT	NA	TRBD1	TRBV2	TRBJ1-3
CASTKGGAPYEQYF	TGTGCCAGCACCAAGGGGGGGGCCCCCTACGAGCAGTACTTC	few	NA	TRBV5-4	TRBJ2-7
CASSFRTGRGSFGPLHF	TGCGCCAGCAGCTTCCGCACAGGAAGAGGTTCATTTGGACCCCTCCACTTT	NA	NA	TRBV5-1	TRBJ1-6
CASSGDFFGYTF	TGCGCCAGCAGCGGGGACTTCTTTGGCTACACCTTC	NA	NA	TRBV10-1	TRBJ1-2